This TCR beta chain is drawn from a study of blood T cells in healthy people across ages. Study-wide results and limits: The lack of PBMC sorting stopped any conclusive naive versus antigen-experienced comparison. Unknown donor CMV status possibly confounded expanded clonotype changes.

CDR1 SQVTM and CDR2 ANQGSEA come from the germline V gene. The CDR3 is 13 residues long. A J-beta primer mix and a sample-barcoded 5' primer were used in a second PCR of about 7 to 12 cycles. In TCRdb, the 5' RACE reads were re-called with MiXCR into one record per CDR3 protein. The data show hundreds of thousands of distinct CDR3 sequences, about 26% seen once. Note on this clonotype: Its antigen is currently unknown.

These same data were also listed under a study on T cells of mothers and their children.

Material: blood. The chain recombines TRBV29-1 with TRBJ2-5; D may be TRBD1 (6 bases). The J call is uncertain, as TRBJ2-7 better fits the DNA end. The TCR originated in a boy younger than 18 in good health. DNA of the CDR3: TGCAGCGTTGAGATGACAGGATCCTACGAGCAGTACTTC. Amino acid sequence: CSVEMTGSYEQYF.